The following is a T cell receptor beta chain sequence with its context. The germline V and J ends were trimmed by 5 bases and 4 bases, with 11 bases remaining between them. The germline V gene encodes CDR1 SEHNR and CDR2 FQNEAQ (reference sequence). CDR3 length: 13 amino acids. Clones were read by immunoSEQ multiplex PCR, and TCRdb kept only the in-frame ones, dropping some. The sample lists under 65,000 clones, roughly four fifths occurring once. This record belongs to a study of blood T cell repertoires in COVID-19. Study information: The United States, Italy and Spain provided the acute and convalescent COVID-19 samples. T cells, B-cell-depleted T cells, or PBMCs supplied cDNA or gDNA.

Material for sequencing was peripheral blood. The sequence derives from a man aged 55-75 years with COVID-19, enrolled during active disease. The chain carries TRBV7-9 and TRBJ2-5, with D possibly being TRBD2 (5 bases). The CDR3 region is CASSAVEGETQYF. The CDR3 DNA sequence: TGTGCCAGCAGCGCCGTTGAGGGAGAGACCCAGTACTTC.